This entry describes one T cell receptor beta chain. V was pared by 5 bases and J by 5 bases, with 15 bases between. The CDR3 is made up of 13 amino acids. Germline V gene lookup returns CDR1 GTSNPN and CDR2 SVGIG (reference sequence). The source of the sample is a study of blood T cell repertoires in COVID-19. Study at large: Acute and convalescent COVID-19 samples came from the United States, Italy and Spain. In each case, the material was cDNA or gDNA derived from T cells, B-cell-depleted T cells, or PBMCs.

Original handling: Reference gene primers were amplified, and this amplification served to estimate nucleated cell counts. Using immunoSEQ multiplex PCR, the repertoire was profiled, and TCRdb retains in-frame clones only, with some absent. The V and J calls and clone size are taken from that table; D and trimming were inferred from the DNA. The data show fewer than 700,000 clones, roughly 91% seen once. Seattle patients were enrolled during active infection and followed longitudinally. The V call is TRBV30, the J call TRBJ2-5; TRBD1 is a possible D gene (6 bases). This clonotype was obtained from a woman between 45 and 60 years old with COVID-19, enrolled during active disease. Sequencing used peripheral blood. Here the CDR3 reads CAWDKGGRETQYF. Here the CDR3 DNA reads TGTGCCTGGGACAAAGGGGGACGGGAGACCCAGTACTTC.